The present TCR beta chain was sequenced within a study of T cells after yellow fever vaccination. A few counts support this clonotype. The CDR3 totals 13 residues. Trimming removed 4 bases from V and 10 bases from J, with 16 bases in between. The germline V gene encodes CDR1 SGHTA and CDR2 FQGNSA. For TCR, cDNA came from 5'RACE template switching, which added a universal primer site and UMIs. TCRdb re-analysed the 5' RACE reads in MiXCR, keeping a single row per CDR3 protein. Among 350,000 to 450,000 distinct CDR3 sequences listed, under 20% were seen once. The specimen was PBMCs, collected before the yellow fever booster vaccination. The TCR was taken from a man younger than 35 who received the YFV17D yellow fever vaccine. This chain connects TRBV7-2 to TRBJ1-1; a weak D match, TRBD1 (5 bases). CDR3 sequence reads: CASSSAGTERAFF. The CDR3 region has the DNA TGTGCCAGCAGCTCCGCGGGGACCGAAAGAGCTTTCTTT. Complete variable domain (other parts from reference TRBV7-2 and TRBJ1-1): GAGVSQSPSNKVTEKGKDVELRCDPISGHTALYWYRQSLGQGLEFLIYFQGNSAPDKSGLPSDRFSAERTGGSVSTLTIQRTQQEDSAVYLCASSSAGTERAFFGQGTRLTVV.